This T cell receptor (beta chain) comes out of a study of regulatory and conventional T cells in breast cancer (dated by TCRdb to about 2015). Germline trimming amounts to 3 bases on V and 4 bases on J, with 11 as the count of junction bases outside the gene matches. Via the germline V gene, CDR1 is SGHRS and CDR2 YFSETQ. CDR3 length: 16 amino acids, cysteine to phenylalanine. The only DNA kept is the CDR3, 48 bases in frame from the first base. Of note for this clonotype: Its recognized antigen is unknown. Base quality data are lacking; no much larger clone is found one base away.

Receptors were amplified or captured by PCR. Sequencing took place on an Illumina MiSeq. Using fastp trimming at Q25 and MiXCR clonotype assembly, TCRdb reanalyzed the public sequencing data and kept in-frame beta chains. One record per CDR3 amino acid sequence lists the most common genes and DNA. Across this sample there are 9,000 to 13,000 distinct CDR3 sequences, with about 32% seen only once. The biggest ten clones account for 5.9% of the sample. Here the chain combines TRBV5-1 and TRBJ1-1; 8 central bases correspond to TRBD1. The sequencing sample was made of conventional T cells from blood. The sequence came from a male donor in good health. The DNA sequence follows: TGCGCCAGCAGCTCTCTTCCTCGGGACAGGATCACTGAAGCTTTCTTT. Translated, this gives CASSSLPRDRITEAFF. Beyond the CDR3, the reference TRBV5-1 and TRBJ1-1 genes provide the residues; the full variable domain reads: KAGVTQTPRYLIKTRGQQVTLSCSPISGHRSVSWYQQTPGQGLQFLFEYFSETQRNKGNFPGRFSGRQFSNSRSEMNVSTLELGDSALYLCASSSLPRDRITEAFFGQGTRLTVV.